The entry below gives a single T cell receptor beta chain sequence along with its context. Repertoires were generated with immunoSEQ multiplex PCR, while TCRdb's copy carries only in-frame clones and drops some. The sample holds some 79,000 clones, about 93% seen once. In germline, CDR1 is ENHRY, CDR2 SYGVKD. The CDR3 runs 13 residues. V shed 8 bases and J 5 bases; nucleotides not matched to a gene: 6. The data were taken from a study of OX40 agonist ivuxolimab in advanced cancers. The clonotype originates from an adult with an advanced solid tumor such as melanoma, head and neck, liver or kidney cancer. The sample was CD4+ or CD8+ T cells sorted from blood, taken in a trial of the OX40 agonist ivuxolimab. This chain joins TRBV10-3 and TRBJ2-5, with 9 bases identical to TRBD1. The CDR3 region is CAIRQGERETQYF. The DNA of the CDR3 is TGTGCCATCCGACAGGGGGAAAGGGAGACCCAGTACTTC.